The 23 T cell receptor beta chains presented below share a single source sample, sequenced in a study of graft-versus-host responses after intestinal transplantation. Repertoires were generated with immunoSEQ multiplex PCR, while TCRdb's copy carries only in-frame clones and drops some. Among about 16,000 clones listed, over 70% were seen once. The starting material was PBMCs, obtained 110 days after intestinal transplant. These receptors all stem from a human patient who received an intestinal transplant, so some T cells may come from the graft donor.

The CDR3 region is CASSWGASGAYEQYF. The CDR3 nucleotides are TGCGCCAGCAGCTGGGGGGCTAGCGGCGCCTACGAGCAGTACTTC. The chain uses TRBV5-1 and TRBJ2-7; tentative D call: TRBD2 (7 bases). Between the trimmed V and J ends, which lost 3 bases and 2 bases, there was a span of 15 bases. The CDR3 sequence is 15 residues long. Germline CDR1 is SGHRS and CDR2 is YFSETQ.

V usage is TRBV6-9 and J usage is TRBJ2-7; D not certain. Trimming took off 5 bases at V and 4 bases at J, with 9 bases between the two ends. This CDR3 is 12 amino acids long. Germline lookup yields CDR1 MNHGY and CDR2 SVAAGI. Written as DNA, the CDR3 is TGTGCCAGCAGTGAATATGGATACGAGCAGTACTTC. Its protein is CASSEYGYEQYF.

The genes are TRBV7-9 and TRBJ2-7, with unresolved D. Germline lookup yields CDR1 SEHNR and CDR2 FQNEAQ (reference sequence). This CDR3 comprises 12 residues. V was pared by 3 bases and J by 5 bases, with 8 bases between. The CDR3 reads CASSFPLDEQYF. The CDR3 region has the DNA TGTGCCAGCAGCTTCCCCTTAGACGAGCAGTACTTC.

This clone has at least ten counts. The rearrangement uses TRBV7-6 and TRBJ2-1; tentatively, D is TRBD2 (5 bases). Germline-derived CDR1 and CDR2 are SGHVS and FNYEAQ. V was pared by 1 base and J by 10 bases, with 5 bases between. This CDR3 region has 11 residues. CDR3 amino acids: CASSLGGEQFF. CDR3 DNA: TGTGCCAGCAGCTTAGGAGGGGAGCAGTTCTTC.

The chain is built from TRBV5-4 and TRBJ2-7; D perhaps matches TRBD1 (6 bases). Germline CDR1 reads SGHNT; CDR2 reads YYREEE (reference sequence). This CDR3 comprises 13 residues. The ends were cut back, 5 bases at V and 4 bases at J, with 13 bases in the middle. Here the CDR3 reads CASSQGQTYEQYF. The CDR3 DNA sequence: TGTGCCAGCAGTCAAGGACAGACTTACGAGCAGTACTTC.

The chain combines TRBV7-8 with TRBJ2-7, with 7 bases aligning to TRBD1. The length of the CDR3 is 16 residues. Germline CDR1 and CDR2: SGHVS and FQNEAQ. V lost 4 bases to trimming and J lost 1 base; unmatched junction nucleotides: 10. The CDR3 bases are TGTGCCAGCAGCTATCCCCGACAGGGAATGTCCTACGAGCAGTACTTC. It codes for CASSYPRQGMSYEQYF.

The chain recombines TRBV28 with TRBJ1-1; weak D call: TRBD1 (6 bases). Germline values: CDR1 MDHEN, CDR2 SYDVKM. Trimming removed 2 bases from V and 5 bases from J, with 18 bases in between. The CDR3 consists of 16 residues. CDR3 in amino acids: CASSLVMGGRYTEAFF. CDR3 DNA sequence: TGTGCCAGCAGTTTAGTTATGGGGGGGCGATATACTGAAGCTTTCTTT.

This rearrangement joins TRBV5-4 to TRBJ2-7; 7 bases are a match to TRBD1. This CDR3 comprises 14 residues. Germline V gene sequence: CDR1 SGHNT, CDR2 YYREEE (reference sequence). The trim removed 4 bases at V and 2 bases at J, leaving 6 bases unmatched. The CDR3 is CASSRTGDTYEQYF. In DNA, the CDR3 is TGTGCCAGCAGCCGAACAGGGGACACCTACGAGCAGTACTTC.

This clone was counted a single time. The V gene is TRBV30, the J gene TRBJ1-3, with a tentative D call TRBD1 (5 bases). CDR3 length: 20 amino acids. CDR1 is GTSNPN, CDR2 SVGIG, per germline (reference sequence). Trimming removed 0 bases at V and 0 bases at J, with 24 bases between. CDR3 loop: CAWSVPKQALFSLSGNTIYF. The CDR3, as DNA: TGTGCCTGGAGTGTACCGAAACAGGCTCTCTTCTCTCTCTCTGGAAACACCATATATTTT.

This clone was observed once. V gene TRBV2 combines with J gene TRBJ2-1; 7 bases match TRBD2. The CDR3 length is 18 residues. The germline CDR1 and CDR2 sequences are SNHLY and FYNNEI. The trim removed 4 bases at V and 9 bases at J, leaving 21 bases unmatched. This chain's CDR3 is CASSVGVNGRGIWGEQFF. CDR3 in DNA: TGTGCCAGCAGTGTCGGGGTTAATGGGCGGGGGATCTGGGGTGAGCAGTTCTTC. Based on the CDR3 plus reference TRBV2 and TRBJ2-1, the full variable domain is EPEVTQTPSHQVTQMGQEVILRCVPISNHLYFYWYRQILGQKVEFLVSFYNNEISEKSEIFDDQFSVERPDGSNFTLKIRSTKLEDSAMYFCASSVGVNGRGIWGEQFFGPGTRLTVL.

The rearrangement uses TRBV4-3 and TRBJ2-1; TRBD2 matches 9 bases. The V gene end was trimmed by 1 base and the J gene end by 3 bases; junction bases not matched to a gene: 4. CDR3 length: 16 residues. Germline V gene lookup returns CDR1 LGHNA and CDR2 YSLEER. CDR3 DNA: TGCGCCAGCAGCCAAGGAGTTAGCGGGAGCTACAATGAGCAGTTCTTC. Protein product: CASSQGVSGSYNEQFF.

This rearrangement joins TRBV9 to TRBJ1-2; TRBD1 is a possible D gene (6 bases). V was trimmed by 1 base and J by 6 bases, leaving 10 bases between them. Germline CDR1 and CDR2: SGDLS and YYNGEE. This CDR3 comprises 13 residues. Here the CDR3 reads CASSVLQGDGYTF. CDR3 DNA: TGTGCCAGCAGCGTACTACAGGGAGATGGCTACACCTTC.

The chain joins TRBV11-2 to TRBJ2-7; D gene uncertain. In germline, CDR1 is SGHAT, CDR2 FQNNGV. There are 11 residues in the CDR3. Trimming removed 5 bases from V and 2 bases from J, with 4 bases in between. The CDR3 reads CASSMAYEQYF. CDR3 nucleotide sequence: TGTGCCAGCAGCATGGCCTACGAGCAGTACTTC.

This clone has a single count. This chain joins TRBV11-2 and TRBJ2-3; D perhaps matches TRBD2 (6 bases). The CDR3 length is 15 residues. Trimming shortened V by 5 bases and J by 1 base, and 13 bases separated the two germline ends. Germline CDR1 is SGHAT and CDR2 is FQNNGV. The CDR3 protein is CASSPRLGGTDTQYF. In DNA form, the CDR3 reads TGTGCCAGCAGCCCACGACTAGGAGGCACAGATACGCAGTATTTT.

This rearrangement joins TRBV9 to TRBJ2-7; perhaps TRBD2 as D (6 bases). CDR3 size: 14 residues. Trimming left V 3 bases short and J 7 bases short, with 17 bases between. The germline V gene has CDR1 SGDLS and CDR2 YYNGEE. The CDR3 protein is CASSENSGGREQYF. The CDR3 DNA reads TGTGCCAGCAGCGAGAATAGCGGAGGGAGGGAGCAGTACTTC.

The genes are TRBV28 and TRBJ2-1; 7 bases fit TRBD1. With 9 bases clipped from V and 0 bases from J, the junction kept 5 bases outside the gene matches. CDR3 length equals 14 residues. CDR1 is MDHEN, CDR2 SYDVKM, per germline. The CDR3 loop is CASLRDSSYNEQFF. The CDR3 region has the DNA TGTGCCAGTCTCCGGGACAGCTCCTACAATGAGCAGTTCTTC.

About this clone itself: This CDR3 is also generated by other DNA sequences in the sample. The chain employs TRBV6-1 and TRBJ2-5; 12 nucleotides agree with TRBD2. The CDR3 contains 15 residues. V lost 2 bases to trimming and J lost 2 bases; unmatched junction nucleotides: 0. CDR1 and CDR2 from the germline V gene are MNHNS and SASEGT. The CDR3 nucleotides read TGTGCCAGCAGTGAACTAGCGGGAGGGCAAGAGACCCAGTACTTC. Amino acid sequence: CASSELAGGQETQYF.

The rearrangement uses TRBV7-9 and TRBJ1-2, with TRBD1 as a possible D gene (6 bases). V lost 0 bases and J 7 bases, leaving 9 bases between the germline ends. The CDR3 runs to 13 residues. CDR1 is SEHNR and CDR2 is FQNEAQ in the germline V gene (reference sequence). This CDR3 is CASSLAGGRGYTF. CDR3 nucleotides: TGTGCCAGCAGCTTAGCAGGGGGACGTGGCTACACCTTC.

The CDR3 bases are TGTGCCAGCAGCCTGGGACAGGGTTGGGATAAACTGTTTTTT. Protein product: CASSLGQGWDKLFF. J is TRBJ1-4 and V is TRBV7-9; 9 bases line up with TRBD1. Germline trimming cut 5 bases from V and 11 bases from J; bases unmatched to any gene: 9. The length of the CDR3 is 14 residues. In germline, CDR1 is SEHNR, CDR2 FQNEAQ (reference sequence).

The rearrangement uses TRBV27 and TRBJ2-7; 9 bases fit TRBD1. There are 15 residues in the CDR3. V was clipped by 6 bases and J by 6 bases; unmatched bases: 12. Germline lookup yields CDR1 MNHEY and CDR2 SMNVEV (reference sequence). CDR3 nucleotides: TGTGCCAGCAGCCGTACCGGGACAGGGTTAAGCGAGCAGTACTTC. Encoded protein: CASSRTGTGLSEQYF.

The chain combines TRBV6-5 with TRBJ1-3; D is unresolved. The ends were cut back, 8 bases at V and 0 bases at J, with 11 bases in the middle. This CDR3 spans 14 amino acids. CDR1 and CDR2 (germline): MNHEY, SVGAGI. CDR3 protein: CASRASGSGNTIYF. The DNA of the CDR3 is TGTGCCAGCCGCGCCAGCGGCTCTGGAAACACCATATATTTT.

In its sample, this clone was seen many times. V usage is TRBV11-2 and J usage is TRBJ1-2, with 10 bases lining up with TRBD1. J was trimmed by 4 bases and V by 1 base; bases with no gene match: 3. Germline-derived CDR1 and CDR2 are SGHAT and FQNNGV. The CDR3 is 15 residues long. This chain's CDR3 is CASSLAGTGVYGYTF. The CDR3 region has the DNA TGTGCCAGCAGCTTAGCCGGGACAGGGGTCTATGGCTACACCTTC.

V usage is TRBV9 and J usage is TRBJ2-3; no firm D call. CDR1 is SGDLS and CDR2 is YYNGEE in the germline V gene. V lost 4 bases to trimming and J lost 0 bases, with 12 bases between them. This CDR3 is 15 amino acids long. The CDR3 DNA is TGTGCCAGCAGCCCCAGACAAGCGAGCACAGATACGCAGTATTTT. This encodes CASSPRQASTDTQYF.